This T cell receptor (beta chain) emerged from a study of shared clonotypes between healthy human individuals. Study-level results: Unshared clonotypes carried lower generation probabilities than those common to all four donors. Several donors held around 5% of naive CD4 clonotypes in common.

Data came from immunoSEQ multiplex PCR; TCRdb stores just in-frame clones and leaves some out. Of over 2 million clones listed, approximately 95% are singletons. This clone was detected once. The antigen is undetermined. The TCR sequence derives from a man between 18 and 35 years old in good health. What was sequenced was naive CD4+ T cells sorted from blood. Subset reported: CD45RA+ positively selected.

The CDR3 is CASSPGGLSGELFF. CDR3 bases: TGTGCCAGCTCCCCCGGGGGGCTATCCGGGGAGCTGTTTTTT. The rearrangement joins TRBV9 to TRBJ2-2, with D tentatively TRBD2 (7 bases). The V gene lost 7 bases and the J gene lost 6 bases, with 16 bases spanning the gap. Per germline, CDR1 SGDLS and CDR2 YYNGEE. The CDR3 covers 14 residues.